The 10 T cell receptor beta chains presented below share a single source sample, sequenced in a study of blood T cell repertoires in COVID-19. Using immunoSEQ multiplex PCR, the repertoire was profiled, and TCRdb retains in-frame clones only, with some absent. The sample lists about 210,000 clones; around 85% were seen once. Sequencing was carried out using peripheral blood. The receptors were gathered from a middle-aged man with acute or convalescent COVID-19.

As DNA, the CDR3 is TGCGCCAGCAGCCAGACTAGCGGAGCGGAGCAGTACTTC. The encoded protein is CASSQTSGAEQYF. The chain uses TRBV4-1 and TRBJ2-7, with TRBD2 identical over 9 bases. The V and J ends lost 3 bases and 7 bases, in that order; junction bases with no gene match: 4. The germline V gene has CDR1 MGHRA and CDR2 YSYEKL. The length of the CDR3 is 13 residues.

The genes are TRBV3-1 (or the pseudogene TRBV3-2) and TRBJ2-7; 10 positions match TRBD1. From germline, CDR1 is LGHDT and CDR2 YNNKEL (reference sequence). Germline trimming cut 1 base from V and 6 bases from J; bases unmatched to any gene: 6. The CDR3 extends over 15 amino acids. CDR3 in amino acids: CASSQGTGGLAEQYF. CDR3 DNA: TGTGCCAGCAGCCAAGGGACAGGGGGATTGGCCGAGCAGTACTTC.

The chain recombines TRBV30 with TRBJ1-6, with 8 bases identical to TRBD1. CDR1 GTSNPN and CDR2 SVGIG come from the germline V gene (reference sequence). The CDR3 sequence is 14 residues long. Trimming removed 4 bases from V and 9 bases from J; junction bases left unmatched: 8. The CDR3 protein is CAWTDRGLGSPLHF. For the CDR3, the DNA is TGTGCCTGGACCGACAGGGGCCTAGGTTCACCCCTCCACTTT.

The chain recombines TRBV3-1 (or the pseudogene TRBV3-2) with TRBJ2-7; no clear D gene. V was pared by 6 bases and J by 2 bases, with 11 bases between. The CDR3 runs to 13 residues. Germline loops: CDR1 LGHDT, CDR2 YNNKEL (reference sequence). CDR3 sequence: CASSPIHAYEQYF. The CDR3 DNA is TGTGCCAGCAGTCCTATTCACGCCTACGAGCAGTACTTC.

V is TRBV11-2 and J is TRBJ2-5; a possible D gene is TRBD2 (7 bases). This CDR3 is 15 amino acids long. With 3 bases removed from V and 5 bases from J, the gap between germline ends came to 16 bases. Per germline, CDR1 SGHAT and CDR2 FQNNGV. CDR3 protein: CASSFRGAWGETQYF. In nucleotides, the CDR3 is TGTGCCAGCAGCTTCCGGGGGGCGTGGGGTGAGACCCAGTACTTC.

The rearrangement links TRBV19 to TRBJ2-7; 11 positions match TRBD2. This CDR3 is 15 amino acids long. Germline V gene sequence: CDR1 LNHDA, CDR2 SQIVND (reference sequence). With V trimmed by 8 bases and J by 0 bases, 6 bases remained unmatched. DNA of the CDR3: TGTGCCAGTGCAGCACTAGCGGGGGACTCCTACGAGCAGTACTTC. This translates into CASAALAGDSYEQYF.

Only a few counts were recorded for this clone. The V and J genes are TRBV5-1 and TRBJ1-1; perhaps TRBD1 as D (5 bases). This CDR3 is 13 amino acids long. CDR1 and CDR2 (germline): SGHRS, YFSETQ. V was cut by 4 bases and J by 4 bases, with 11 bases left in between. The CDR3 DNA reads TGCGCCAGCAGCATAGGGGCCATCACTGAAGCTTTCTTT. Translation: CASSIGAITEAFF.

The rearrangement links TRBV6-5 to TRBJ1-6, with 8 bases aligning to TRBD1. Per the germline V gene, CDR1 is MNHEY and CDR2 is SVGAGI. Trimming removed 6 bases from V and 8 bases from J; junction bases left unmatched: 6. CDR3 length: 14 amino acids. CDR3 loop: CASSASTGDSPLHF. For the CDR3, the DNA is TGTGCCAGCAGCGCCTCGACAGGGGATTCACCCCTCCACTTT.

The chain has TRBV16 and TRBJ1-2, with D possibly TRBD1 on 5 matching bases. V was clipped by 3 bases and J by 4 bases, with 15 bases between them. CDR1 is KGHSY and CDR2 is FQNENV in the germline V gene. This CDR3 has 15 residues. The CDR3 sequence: CASSQNPDNLYGYTF. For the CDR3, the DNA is TGTGCCAGCAGCCAGAACCCGGACAACCTCTATGGCTACACCTTC.

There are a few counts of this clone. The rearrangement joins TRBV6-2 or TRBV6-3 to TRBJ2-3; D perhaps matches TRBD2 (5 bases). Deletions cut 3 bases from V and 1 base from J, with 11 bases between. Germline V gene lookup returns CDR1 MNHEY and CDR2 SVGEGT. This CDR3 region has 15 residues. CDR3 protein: CASSYGIGGTDTQYF. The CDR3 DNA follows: TGTGCCAGCAGTTATGGTATCGGGGGCACAGATACGCAGTATTTT.